The T cell receptor beta chain under discussion was sequenced for a study of blood T cells in healthy people across ages. This clonotype appeared a single time. Its target is not known. The length of the CDR3 is 12 residues. The V end lost 4 bases, the J end lost 9 bases, and 10 bases lay between the germline ends. Germline-derived CDR1 and CDR2 are LNHDA and SQIVND (reference sequence). Combining a sample-barcoded 5' primer with a J-beta primer mix, a second PCR ran for roughly 7 to 12 cycles. Each CDR3 protein is one row after TCRdb ran MiXCR on the 5' RACE reads. This sample has fewer than 2,000,000 distinct CDR3 sequences, with about two fifths found just once. Findings of the study overall: Those diversity estimates obtained from one million T cells were thought to be underestimates. The study lacked donor CMV status, which possibly confounded expanded clonotype changes.

This clonotype was sampled from a human donor in good health. The sequencing input was blood. The chain carries TRBV19 and TRBJ2-1, with D possibly being TRBD1 or TRBD2 (6 bases each). CDR3 in DNA: TGTGCCAGTAGTAGAGGGGGGCTTGAGCAGTTCTTC. Amino acids: CASSRGGLEQFF.